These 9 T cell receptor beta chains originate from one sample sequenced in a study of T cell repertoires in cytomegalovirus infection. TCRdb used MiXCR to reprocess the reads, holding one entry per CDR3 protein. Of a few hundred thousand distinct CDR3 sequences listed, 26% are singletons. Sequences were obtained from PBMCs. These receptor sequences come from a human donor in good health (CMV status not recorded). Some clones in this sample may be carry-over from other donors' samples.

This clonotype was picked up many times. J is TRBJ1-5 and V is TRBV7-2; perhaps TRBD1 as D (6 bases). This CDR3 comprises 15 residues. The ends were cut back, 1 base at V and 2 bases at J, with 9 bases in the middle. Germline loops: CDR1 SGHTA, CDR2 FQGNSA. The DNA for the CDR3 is TGTGCCAGCAGCTTAGAGGACAGCCGCAATCAGCCCCAGCATTTT. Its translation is CASSLEDSRNQPQHF.

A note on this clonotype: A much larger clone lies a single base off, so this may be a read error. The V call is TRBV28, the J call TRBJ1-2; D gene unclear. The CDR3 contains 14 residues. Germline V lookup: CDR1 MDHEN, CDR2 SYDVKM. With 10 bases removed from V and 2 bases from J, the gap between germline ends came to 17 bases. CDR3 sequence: CANTLWAENYGYTF. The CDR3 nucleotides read TGTGCCAACACCCTTTGGGCGGAGAACTATGGCTACACCTTC.

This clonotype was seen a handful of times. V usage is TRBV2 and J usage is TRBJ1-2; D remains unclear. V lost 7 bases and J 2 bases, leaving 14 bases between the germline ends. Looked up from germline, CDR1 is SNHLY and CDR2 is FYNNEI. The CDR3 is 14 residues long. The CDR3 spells CASTIENGNYGYTF. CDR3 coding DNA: TGTGCCAGCACAATCGAAAACGGGAACTATGGCTACACCTTC.

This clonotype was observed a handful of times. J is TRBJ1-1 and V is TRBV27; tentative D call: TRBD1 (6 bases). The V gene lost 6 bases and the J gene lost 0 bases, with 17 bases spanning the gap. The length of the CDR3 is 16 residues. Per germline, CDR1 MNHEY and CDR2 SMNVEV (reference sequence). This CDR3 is CASRPWEGGVNTEAFF. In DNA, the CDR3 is TGTGCCAGCAGGCCCTGGGAGGGGGGGGTGAACACTGAAGCTTTCTTT.

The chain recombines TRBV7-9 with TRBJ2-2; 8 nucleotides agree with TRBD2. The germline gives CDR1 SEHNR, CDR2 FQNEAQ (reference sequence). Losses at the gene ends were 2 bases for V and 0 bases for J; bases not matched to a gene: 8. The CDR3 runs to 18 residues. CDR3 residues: CASSLPYASGSNTGELFF. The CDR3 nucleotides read TGTGCCAGCAGCTTACCGTACGCTAGCGGGTCGAACACCGGGGAGCTGTTTTTT.

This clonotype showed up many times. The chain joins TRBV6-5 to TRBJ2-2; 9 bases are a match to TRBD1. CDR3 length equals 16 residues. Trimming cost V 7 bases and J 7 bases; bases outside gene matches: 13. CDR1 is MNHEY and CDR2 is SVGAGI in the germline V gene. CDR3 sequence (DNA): TGTGCCAGCAAATCTACAGGGGGCGCGTCGGTCGGGGAGCTGTTTTTT. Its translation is CASKSTGGASVGELFF.

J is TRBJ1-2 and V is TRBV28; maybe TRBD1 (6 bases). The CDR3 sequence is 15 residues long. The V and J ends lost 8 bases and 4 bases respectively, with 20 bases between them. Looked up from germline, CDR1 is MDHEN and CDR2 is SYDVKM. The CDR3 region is CASLRQDERAYGYTF. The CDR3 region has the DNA TGTGCCAGCTTAAGACAGGATGAGAGGGCCTATGGCTACACCTTC.

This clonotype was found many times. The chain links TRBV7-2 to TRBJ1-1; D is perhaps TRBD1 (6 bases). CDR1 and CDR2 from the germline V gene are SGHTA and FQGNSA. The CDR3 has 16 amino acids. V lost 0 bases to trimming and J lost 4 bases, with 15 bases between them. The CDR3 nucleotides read TGTGCCAGCAGCTTAGCCGGAGGGGGGGGAGGCACTGAAGCTTTCTTT. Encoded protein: CASSLAGGGGGTEAFF.

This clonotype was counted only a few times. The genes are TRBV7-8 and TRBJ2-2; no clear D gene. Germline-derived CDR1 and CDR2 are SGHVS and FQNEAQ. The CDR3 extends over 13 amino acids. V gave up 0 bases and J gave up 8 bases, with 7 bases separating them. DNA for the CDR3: TGTGCCAGCAGCTTAGCGTCTCGTGGGGAGCTGTTTTTT. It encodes CASSLASRGELFF.